This TCR beta chain derives from a study of response to subunit inactivated influenza vaccine. This clonotype appeared a few times. The antigen is undetermined. Regarding the study as a whole: The study's authors posited that every seasonal influenza vaccination enlists few new T cells.

MiXCR, run by TCRdb on the RT-PCR reads, gives a single entry per CDR3 protein. The sample contains approximately 700,000 distinct CDR3 sequences, 14% of which appear only once. The material was PBMCs from blood, obtained 14 to 15 days before vaccination. The source of this sequence is a man over 45 who received an inactivated influenza vaccine.

In DNA form, the CDR3 reads TGTGCCACCAGTAGCCCCGGACTACCCAACACCGGGGAGCTGTTTTTT. It translates to CATSSPGLPNTGELFF. The gene calls are TRBV24-1 and TRBJ2-2; perhaps TRBD2 as D (6 bases). V lost 6 bases to trimming and J lost 2 bases, with 15 bases between them. Germline-derived CDR1 and CDR2 are KGHDR and SFDVKD. The CDR3 contains 16 residues.